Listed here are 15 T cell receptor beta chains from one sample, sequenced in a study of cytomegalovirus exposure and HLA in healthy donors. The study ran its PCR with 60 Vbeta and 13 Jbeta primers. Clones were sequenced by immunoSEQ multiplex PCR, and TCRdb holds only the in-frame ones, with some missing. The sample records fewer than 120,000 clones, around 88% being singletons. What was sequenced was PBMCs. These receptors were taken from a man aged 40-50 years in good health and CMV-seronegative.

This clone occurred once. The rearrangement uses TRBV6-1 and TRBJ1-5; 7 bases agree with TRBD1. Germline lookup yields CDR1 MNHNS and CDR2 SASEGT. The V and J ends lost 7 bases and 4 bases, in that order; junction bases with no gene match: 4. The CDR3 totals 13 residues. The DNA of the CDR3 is TGTGCCAGCACTCCGGGACAGAATCAGCCCCAGCATTTT. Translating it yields CASTPGQNQPQHF.

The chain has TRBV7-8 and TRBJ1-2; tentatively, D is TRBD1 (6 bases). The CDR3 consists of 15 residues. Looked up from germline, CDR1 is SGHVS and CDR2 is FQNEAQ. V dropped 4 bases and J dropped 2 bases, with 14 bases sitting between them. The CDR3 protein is CASSSGEGGNYGYTF. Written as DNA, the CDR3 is TGTGCCAGCAGCTCCGGCGAGGGGGGGAACTATGGCTACACCTTC. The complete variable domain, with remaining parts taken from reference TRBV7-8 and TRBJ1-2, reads GAGVSQSPRYKVAKRGQDVALRCDPISGHVSLFWYQQALGQGPEFLTYFQNEAQLDKSGLPSDRFFAERPEGSVSTLKIQRTQQEDSAVYLCASSSGEGGNYGYTFGSGTRLTVV.

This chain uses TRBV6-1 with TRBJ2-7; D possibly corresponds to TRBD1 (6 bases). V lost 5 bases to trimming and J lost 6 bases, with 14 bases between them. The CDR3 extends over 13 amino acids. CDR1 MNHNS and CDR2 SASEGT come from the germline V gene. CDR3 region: CASSPVGQSEQYF. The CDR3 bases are TGTGCCAGCAGTCCAGTAGGACAGAGCGAGCAGTACTTC.

The CDR3 here is CASTSKSRGANTEAFF. The CDR3 DNA reads as TGTGCCAGCACCTCCAAATCCCGGGGGGCGAACACTGAAGCTTTCTTT. The rearrangement joins TRBV7-8 to TRBJ1-1; D possibly corresponds to TRBD1 (6 bases). The CDR3 is 16 amino acids. From germline, CDR1 is SGHVS and CDR2 FQNEAQ. V was shortened by 7 bases and J by 1 base, with 19 bases between the two germline ends.

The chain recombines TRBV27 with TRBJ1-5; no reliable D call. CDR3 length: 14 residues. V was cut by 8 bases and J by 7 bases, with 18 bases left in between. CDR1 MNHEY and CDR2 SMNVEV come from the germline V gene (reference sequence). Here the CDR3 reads CASRRIATGQPQHF. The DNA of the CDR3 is TGTGCCAGCCGACGGATCGCCACGGGGCAGCCCCAGCATTTT.

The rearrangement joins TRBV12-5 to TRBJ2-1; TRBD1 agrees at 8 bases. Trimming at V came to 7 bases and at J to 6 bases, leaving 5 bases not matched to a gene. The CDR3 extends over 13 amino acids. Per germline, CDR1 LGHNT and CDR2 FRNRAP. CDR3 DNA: TGTGCTAGTGCCCCGGACAGGGCCAATGAGCAGTTCTTC. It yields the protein CASAPDRANEQFF.

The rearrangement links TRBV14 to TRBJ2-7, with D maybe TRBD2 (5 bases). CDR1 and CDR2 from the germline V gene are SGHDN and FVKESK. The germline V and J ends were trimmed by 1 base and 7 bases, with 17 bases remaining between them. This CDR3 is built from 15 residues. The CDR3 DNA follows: TGTGCCAGCAGCCAAGGAGTGGTCGGACTCCGGGAGCAGTACTTC. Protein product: CASSQGVVGLREQYF.

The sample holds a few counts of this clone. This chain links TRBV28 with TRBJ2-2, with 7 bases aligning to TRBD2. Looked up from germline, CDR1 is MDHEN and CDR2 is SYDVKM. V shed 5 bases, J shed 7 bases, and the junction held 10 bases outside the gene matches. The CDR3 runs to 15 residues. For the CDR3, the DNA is TGTGCCAGCAGTCCCCACGCGGGACTACTCGGGGAGCTGTTTTTT. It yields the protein CASSPHAGLLGELFF.

The chain's CDR3 is CASSQTTDWGYTF. The CDR3 DNA reads as TGTGCCAGCAGTCAAACGACAGATTGGGGCTACACCTTC. The gene calls are TRBV28 and TRBJ1-2, with D possibly matching TRBD1 (5 bases). The germline CDR1 and CDR2 sequences are MDHEN and SYDVKM. V was cut by 5 bases and J by 8 bases, with 15 bases left in between. The CDR3 length is 13 residues.

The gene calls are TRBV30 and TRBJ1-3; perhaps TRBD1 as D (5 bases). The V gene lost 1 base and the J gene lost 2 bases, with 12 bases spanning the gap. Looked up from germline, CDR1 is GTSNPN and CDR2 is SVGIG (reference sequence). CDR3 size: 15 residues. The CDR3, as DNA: TGTGCCTGGAGTGCGGGCAGGGCCACTGGAAACACCATATATTTT. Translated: CAWSAGRATGNTIYF.

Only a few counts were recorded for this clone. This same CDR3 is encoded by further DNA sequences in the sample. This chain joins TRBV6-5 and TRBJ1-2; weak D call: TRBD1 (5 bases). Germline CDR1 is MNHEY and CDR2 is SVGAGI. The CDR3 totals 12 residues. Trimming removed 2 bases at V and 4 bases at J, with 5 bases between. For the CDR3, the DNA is TGTGCCAGCAGTTACAGGGGCTATGGCTACACCTTC. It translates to CASSYRGYGYTF.

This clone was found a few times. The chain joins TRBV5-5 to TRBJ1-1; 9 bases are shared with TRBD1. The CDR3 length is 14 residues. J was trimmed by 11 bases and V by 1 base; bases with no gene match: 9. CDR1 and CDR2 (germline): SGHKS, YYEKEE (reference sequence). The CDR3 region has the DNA TGTGCCAGCAGCTTGATCCCGGACAGGGGTGATGCTTTCTTT. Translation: CASSLIPDRGDAFF.

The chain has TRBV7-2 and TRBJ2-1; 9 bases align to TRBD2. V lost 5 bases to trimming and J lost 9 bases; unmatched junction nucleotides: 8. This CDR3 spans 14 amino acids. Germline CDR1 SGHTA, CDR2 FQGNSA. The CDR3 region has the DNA TGTGCCAGCAGCATCAGCGGGGGGTTGGGTGAGCAGTTCTTC. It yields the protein CASSISGGLGEQFF.

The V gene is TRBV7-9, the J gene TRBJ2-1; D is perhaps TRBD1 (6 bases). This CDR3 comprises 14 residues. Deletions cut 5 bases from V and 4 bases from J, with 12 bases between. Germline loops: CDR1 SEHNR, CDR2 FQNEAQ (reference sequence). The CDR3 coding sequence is TGTGCCAGCAGCCCCCGACAGGAATACAATGAGCAGTTCTTC. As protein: CASSPRQEYNEQFF. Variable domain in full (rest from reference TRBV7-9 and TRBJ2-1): DTGVSQNPRHKITKRGQNVTFRCDPISEHNRLYWYRQTLGQGPEFLTYFQNEAQLEKSRLLSDRFSAERPKGSFSTLEIQRTEQGDSAMYLCASSPRQEYNEQFFGPGTRLTVL.

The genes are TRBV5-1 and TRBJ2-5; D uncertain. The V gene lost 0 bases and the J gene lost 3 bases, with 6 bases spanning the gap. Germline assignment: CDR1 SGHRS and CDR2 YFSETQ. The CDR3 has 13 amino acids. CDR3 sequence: CASSLVVEETQYF. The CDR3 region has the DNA TGCGCCAGCAGCTTGGTAGTCGAAGAGACCCAGTACTTC.